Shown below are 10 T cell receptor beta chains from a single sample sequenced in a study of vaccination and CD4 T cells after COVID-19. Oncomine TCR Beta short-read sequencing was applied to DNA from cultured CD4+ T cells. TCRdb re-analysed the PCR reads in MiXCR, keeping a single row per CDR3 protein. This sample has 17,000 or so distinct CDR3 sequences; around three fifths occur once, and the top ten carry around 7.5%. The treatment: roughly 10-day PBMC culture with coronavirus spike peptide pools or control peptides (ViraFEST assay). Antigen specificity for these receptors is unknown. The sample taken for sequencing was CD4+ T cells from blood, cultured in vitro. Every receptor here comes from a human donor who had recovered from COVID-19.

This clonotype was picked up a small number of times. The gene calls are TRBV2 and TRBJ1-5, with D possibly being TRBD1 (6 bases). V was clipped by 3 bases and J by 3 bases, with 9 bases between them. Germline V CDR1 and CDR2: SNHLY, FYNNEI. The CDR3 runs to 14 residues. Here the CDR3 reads CASSDRQANQPQHF. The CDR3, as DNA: TGTGCCAGCAGTGATCGACAGGCCAATCAGCCCCAGCATTTT.

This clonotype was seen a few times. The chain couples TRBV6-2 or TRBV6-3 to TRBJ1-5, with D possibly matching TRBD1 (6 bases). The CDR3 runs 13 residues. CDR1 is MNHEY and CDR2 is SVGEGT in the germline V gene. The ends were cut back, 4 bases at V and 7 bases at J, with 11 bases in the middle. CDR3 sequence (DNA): TGTGCCAGCAGTTGGACAGCCGAACAGCCCCAGCATTTT. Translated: CASSWTAEQPQHF.

The CDR3 reads CSARVGEKLFF. The CDR3 nucleotides are TGCAGTGCTAGAGTGGGTGAAAAACTGTTTTTT. This chain joins TRBV20-1 and TRBJ1-4, with D uncertain. The CDR3 is made up of 11 amino acids. Trimming removed 1 base at V and 7 bases at J, with 4 bases between. Per germline, CDR1 DFQATT and CDR2 SNEGSKA (reference sequence).

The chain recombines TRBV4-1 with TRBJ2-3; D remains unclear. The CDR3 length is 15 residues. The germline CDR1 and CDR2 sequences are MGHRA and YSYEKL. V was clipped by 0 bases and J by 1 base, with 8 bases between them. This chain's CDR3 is CASSQDREGTDTQYF. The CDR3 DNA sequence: TGCGCCAGCAGCCAAGATCGAGAGGGCACAGATACGCAGTATTTT.

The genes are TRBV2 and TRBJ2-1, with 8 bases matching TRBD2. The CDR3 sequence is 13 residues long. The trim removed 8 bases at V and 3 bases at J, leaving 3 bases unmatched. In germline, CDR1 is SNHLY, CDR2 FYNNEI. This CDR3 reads CASERESYNEQFF. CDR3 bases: TGTGCCAGCGAGCGGGAGAGCTACAATGAGCAGTTCTTC.

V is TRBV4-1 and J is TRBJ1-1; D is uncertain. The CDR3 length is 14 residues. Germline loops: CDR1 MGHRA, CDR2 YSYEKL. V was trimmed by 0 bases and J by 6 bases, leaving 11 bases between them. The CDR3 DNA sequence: TGCGCCAGCAGCCAAGATTTTAACCGGGCTGAAGCTTTCTTT. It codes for CASSQDFNRAEAFF.

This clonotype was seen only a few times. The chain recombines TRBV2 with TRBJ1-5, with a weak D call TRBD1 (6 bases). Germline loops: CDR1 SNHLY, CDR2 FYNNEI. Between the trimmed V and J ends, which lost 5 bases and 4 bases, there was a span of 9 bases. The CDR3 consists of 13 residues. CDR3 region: CASSPQGNQPQHF. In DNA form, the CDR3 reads TGTGCCAGCAGTCCACAGGGAAATCAGCCCCAGCATTTT.

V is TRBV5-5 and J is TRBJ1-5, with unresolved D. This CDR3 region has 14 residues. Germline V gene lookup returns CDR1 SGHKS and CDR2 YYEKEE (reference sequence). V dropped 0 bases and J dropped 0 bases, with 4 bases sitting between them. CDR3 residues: CASSLGLSNQPQHF. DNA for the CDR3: TGTGCCAGCAGCTTGGGCCTTAGCAATCAGCCCCAGCATTTT.

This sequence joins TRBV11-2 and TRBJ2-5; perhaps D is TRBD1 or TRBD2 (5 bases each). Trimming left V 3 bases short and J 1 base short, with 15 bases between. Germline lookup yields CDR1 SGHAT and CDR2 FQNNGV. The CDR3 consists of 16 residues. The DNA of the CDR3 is TGTGCCAGCAGCTTCTTGGGACCGGGACCCCAAGAGACCCAGTACTTC. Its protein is CASSFLGPGPQETQYF.

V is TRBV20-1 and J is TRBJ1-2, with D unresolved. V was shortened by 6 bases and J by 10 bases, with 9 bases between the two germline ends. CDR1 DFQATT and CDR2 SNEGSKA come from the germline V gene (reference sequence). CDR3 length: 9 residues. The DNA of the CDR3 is TGCAGTGCCTCCCCAGACTACACCTTC. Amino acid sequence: CSASPDYTF.